A selection of T cell receptor beta chains follows, all from one sample in a study of monozygotic twins with inflammatory bowel disease. TCRdb reworked the 5' RACE reads into one entry per CDR3 protein, no DNA. This sample contains 400,000 or so distinct CDR3 sequences. The sequencing sample was made of blood. Receptors were obtained from a human donor with ulcerative colitis or Crohn's disease, or a healthy co-twin of an affected twin (not recorded which). Each CDR3 is given with its conserved first and last residue.

J: TRBJ2-7; length: 15; V: TRBV7-2; CDR3: CASSLEGTDPYEQYF
J: TRBJ1-2; length: 13; V: TRBV12-3/TRBV12-4; CDR3: CASSGHGAYGYTF
J: TRBJ1-3; length: 16; V: TRBV6-1; CDR3: CASRDLGTFSGNTIYF
J: TRBJ1-2; length: 12; V: TRBV29-1; CDR3: CSGGGLNYGYTF
J: TRBJ1-3; length: 16; V: TRBV5-1; CDR3: CASSLGQGADGNTIYF
J: TRBJ2-1; length: 14; V: TRBV20-1; CDR3: CSAPWTSGVGEQFF
J: TRBJ2-2; length: 14; V: TRBV6-4; CDR3: CASKSGTNTGELYF
J: TRBJ2-4; length: 15; V: TRBV12-3/TRBV12-4; CDR3: CASSPPGVGANIQYF
J: TRBJ2-1; length: 12; V: TRBV12-3/TRBV12-4; CDR3: CASWDGGGEQFF
J: TRBJ2-7; length: 14; V: TRBV13; CDR3: CASSFRGDLRQQYF
J: TRBJ2-5; length: 13; V: TRBV5-1; CDR3: CASSRDTEETQYF
J: TRBJ1-2; length: 15; V: TRBV15; CDR3: CATSRVGRGDYGYTF
J: TRBJ2-2; length: 15; V: TRBV6-5; CDR3: CASSYGGQGAGELFF
J: TRBJ1-4; length: 14; V: TRBV7-2; CDR3: CASSLAGVGEKLFF
J: TRBJ2-7; length: 11; V: TRBV29-1; CDR3: CSVEDRAEQYF
J: TRBJ1-3; length: 13; V: TRBV20-1; CDR3: CSARGGQRNTIYF
J: TRBJ2-3; length: 15; V: TRBV20-1; CDR3: CSAPERAGGTDTQYF
J: TRBJ1-4; length: 16; V: TRBV4-1; CDR3: CASSQGLGTRTEKLFF
J: TRBJ2-1; length: 18; V: TRBV6-5; CDR3: CASSYSTASLSSYNEQFF
J: TRBJ2-2; length: 13; V: TRBV6-5; CDR3: CASSYSIGGELFF
J: TRBJ2-1; length: 16; V: TRBV4-1; CDR3: CASSQDVAGGLNEQFF
J: TRBJ1-2; length: 14; V: TRBV19; CDR3: CASTRDRANYGYTF
J: TRBJ2-1; length: 13; V: TRBV29-1; CDR3: CSVGGRAGNEQFF
J: TRBJ1-6; length: 16; V: TRBV20-1; CDR3: CSAGGSRTDYNSPLHF
J: TRBJ2-5; length: 15; V: TRBV7-9; CDR3: CASSPRMADQETQYF
J: TRBJ2-1; length: 15; V: TRBV7-2; CDR3: CASSLQGAIWNEQFF
J: TRBJ2-3; length: 16; V: TRBV18; CDR3: CASSLYAGGPIDTQYF
J: TRBJ1-1; length: 12; V: TRBV6-4; CDR3: CASEGQCQEAFF
J: TRBJ2-2; length: 13; V: TRBV5-1; CDR3: CASSFLNTGELFF
J: TRBJ1-2; length: 18; V: TRBV10-3; CDR3: CAITPGGQGASSNYGYTF